This is a list of T cell receptor beta chains from one sample in a study of blood T cell repertoires in COVID-19. Generated by immunoSEQ multiplex PCR, the TCRdb table keeps only in-frame clones and is missing some. The sample lists a few hundred thousand clones, 85% occurring once. The sample taken for sequencing was peripheral blood. These receptors all come from a woman under 30 with acute or convalescent COVID-19. The CDR3 runs from the conserved cysteine through the conserved F or W.

V gene	CDR3 length	CDR3 protein
TRBV27	17	CASSFSPGAGVSEKLFF
TRBV12-3/TRBV12-4	13	CATRGPPTYEQYF
TRBV19	12	CATLEGPGELFF
TRBV5-1	14	CASSFSGANTEAFF
TRBV2	15	CASSLAGANSYEQYF
TRBV19	14	CASSWGRSGNEQFF
TRBV7-6	16	CASSLSEAWAYNEQFF
TRBV28	16	CASSLWLAGLGEKLFF
TRBV5-1	18	CASSLDSSGRAPTYEQYF
TRBV2	15	CASREEPLANSPLHF
TRBV6-1	19	CASSEASGGAASPQETQYF
TRBV5-5	13	CASSLRDNPAQHF
TRBV11-2	14	CASSTSTDQYGYTF
TRBV9	13	CASSVGGKETQYF
TRBV5-6	14	CASSWVPQGEGYTF
TRBV19	17	CASSIGLGRGFYNEQFF
TRBV11-2	15	CASSLPGQGWYGYTF
TRBV5-1	14	CASRVGGVSYEQYF
TRBV2	14	CASSATSGQETQYF
TRBV6-5	13	CASSPGTGVGYTF
TRBV6-1	15	CASLRSAGLNQPQHF
TRBV7-6	14	CASSLDRGADTQYF
TRBV30	15	CAWSFLGGLNTEAFF
TRBV2	14	CASSIQGEYTEAFF
TRBV28	16	CASSGQGAAGANVLTF
TRBV7-8	19	CASSSRGAGDSSGANVLTF
TRBV19	14	CASTTGTGGTEAFF
TRBV9	15	CASSVAGTDGNTIYF
TRBV29-1	12	CSADSPGAEAFF
TRBV3-1/TRBV3-2	14	CASSPTEQGGGYTF
TRBV19	13	CASSGQLNTEAFF
TRBV28	19	CASTRPGVGLAGVGETQYF
TRBV30	15	CAWTGTASSGNTIYF
TRBV6-5	15	CASMPQGQITYEQYF
TRBV4-2	15	CASSQETLSYNEQFF
TRBV9	15	CASSAGTANNEKLFF
TRBV2	14	CASSEARGGDGYTF
TRBV12-3/TRBV12-4	13	CASTNRGDYGYTF
TRBV6-5	15	CASSYRLAGGNEQFF
TRBV27	14	CASSVGGLGREAFF
TRBV6-5	13	CASRDGGVTEAFF
TRBV11-2	15	CASSLISGDFYEQYF
TRBV28	14	CASSEESGANVLTF
TRBV11-2	18	CASSKLSRTSGRTDTQYF